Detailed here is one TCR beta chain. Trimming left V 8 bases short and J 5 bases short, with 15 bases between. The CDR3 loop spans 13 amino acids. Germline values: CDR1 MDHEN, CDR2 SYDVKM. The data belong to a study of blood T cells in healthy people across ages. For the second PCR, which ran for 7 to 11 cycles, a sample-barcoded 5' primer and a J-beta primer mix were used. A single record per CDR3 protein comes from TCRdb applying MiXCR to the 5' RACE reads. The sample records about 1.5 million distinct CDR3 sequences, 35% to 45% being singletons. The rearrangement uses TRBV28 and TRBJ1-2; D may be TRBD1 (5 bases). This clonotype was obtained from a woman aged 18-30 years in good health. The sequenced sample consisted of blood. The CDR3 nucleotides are TGTGCCAGCGGGGCGGCGGGGCTTTATGGCTACACCTTC. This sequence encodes CASGAAGLYGYTF.